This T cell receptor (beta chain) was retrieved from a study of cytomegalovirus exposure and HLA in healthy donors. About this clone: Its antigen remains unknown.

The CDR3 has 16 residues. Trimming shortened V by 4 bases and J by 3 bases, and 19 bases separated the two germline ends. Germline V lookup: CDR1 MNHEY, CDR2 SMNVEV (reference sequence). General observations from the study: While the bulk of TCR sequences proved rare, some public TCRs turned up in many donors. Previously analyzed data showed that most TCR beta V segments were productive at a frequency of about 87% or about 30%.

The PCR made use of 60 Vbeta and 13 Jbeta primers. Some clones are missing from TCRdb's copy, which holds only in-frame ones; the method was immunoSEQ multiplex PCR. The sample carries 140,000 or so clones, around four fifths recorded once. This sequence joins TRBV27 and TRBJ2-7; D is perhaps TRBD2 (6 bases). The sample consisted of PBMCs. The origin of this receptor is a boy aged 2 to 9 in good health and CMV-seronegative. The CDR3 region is CASSYLGGGRFYEQYF. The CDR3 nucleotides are TGTGCCAGCAGTTACCTGGGTGGGGGGAGATTCTACGAGCAGTACTTC.